The 21 T cell receptor beta chains presented below share a single source sample, sequenced in a study of T cells in Graves' hyperthyroidism and ophthalmopathy. The TCR beta CDR3 regions underwent amplification using RNA transcripts as the source. In the first-round RT-PCR of the TCR CDR3, the HTBI primer set was used. From the multiplex PCR reads, TCRdb called clonotypes with MiXCR, one entry per CDR3 protein. The sample shows roughly 500,000 distinct CDR3 sequences, around 50% of them seen only once. Material for sequencing was peripheral blood or thyroid tissue (not recorded which). The receptors come from an adult woman with Graves' disease, either hyperthyroidism or ophthalmopathy (not recorded which).

This clonotype occurred many times. The chain employs TRBV9 and TRBJ2-7, with 11 bases lining up with TRBD2. This CDR3 contains 15 residues. Germline V gene data show CDR1 as SGDLS and CDR2 as YYNGEE. The trim removed 3 bases at V and 2 bases at J, leaving 4 bases unmatched. The CDR3, as DNA: TGTGCCAGCAGCGCGGGACTAGCGGAAACCTACGAGCAGTACTTC. Residues: CASSAGLAETYEQYF.

Here the CDR3 DNA reads TGTGCCAGCAGCCCGGGGCCCGGCGGTAGCAATCAGCCCCAGCATTTT. This encodes CASSPGPGGSNQPQHF. The chain links TRBV7-6 to TRBJ1-5; tentatively, D is TRBD1 (5 bases). The CDR3 contains 16 residues. Trimming removed 5 bases from V and 0 bases from J, with 14 bases in between. Germline CDR1 SGHVS, CDR2 FNYEAQ.

This clonotype showed up many times. The chain has TRBV14 and TRBJ1-3; no definite D call. Germline V gene data show CDR1 as SGHDN and CDR2 as FVKESK. Trimming removed 0 bases at V and 7 bases at J, with 4 bases between. The CDR3 sequence is 12 residues long. CDR3 bases: TGTGCCAGCAGCCAAGAGCCGAACACCATATATTTT. It yields the protein CASSQEPNTIYF.

The chain links TRBV6-5 to TRBJ1-4, with a weak D call TRBD1 (5 bases). The V gene lost 8 bases and the J gene lost 7 bases, with 17 bases spanning the gap. Germline CDR1 reads MNHEY; CDR2 reads SVGAGI. The CDR3 spans 14 residues. The CDR3 here is CASRRGDGPEKLFF. The CDR3 DNA reads as TGTGCCAGCCGTAGAGGGGACGGTCCTGAAAAACTGTTTTTT.

This clonotype was counted a single time. The CDR3 reads CASSLAWGGSKTQYF. The CDR3 DNA reads as TGTGCCAGCAGCTTGGCATGGGGGGGATCCAAGACCCAGTACTTC. The J gene is TRBJ2-5, the V gene TRBV10-3; 7 nucleotides line up with TRBD2. Germline CDR1 is ENHRY and CDR2 is SYGVKD. The CDR3 is 15 amino acids. Germline trimming cut 10 bases from V and 6 bases from J; bases unmatched to any gene: 17.

This clonotype appeared a single time. CDR3 in amino acids: CASSCSGTGSGELFF. CDR3 DNA: TGTGCCAGCAGTTGCTCCGGGACAGGGTCCGGGGAGCTGTTTTTT. The V call is TRBV6-6, the J call TRBJ2-2; 9 positions match TRBD1. Germline CDR1 reads MNHNY; CDR2 reads SVGAGI (reference sequence). There are 15 residues in the CDR3. J was trimmed by 6 bases and V by 4 bases; bases with no gene match: 6.

This clonotype was counted ten times or more. This chain links TRBV7-8 with TRBJ1-3; 9 bases fit TRBD1. CDR3 length: 17 amino acids. Germline V gene lookup returns CDR1 SGHVS and CDR2 FQNEAQ. V lost 3 bases, J lost 3 bases, and 9 bases stayed unmatched. This chain's CDR3 is CASSLSGTGILGNTIYF. As DNA, the CDR3 is TGTGCCAGCAGCTTGTCCGGGACAGGGATCCTTGGAAACACCATATATTTT.

The gene calls are TRBV9 and TRBJ2-3; 9 nucleotides match TRBD1. V shed 0 bases, J shed 4 bases, and the junction held 0 bases outside the gene matches. In germline, CDR1 is SGDLS, CDR2 YYNGEE. The CDR3 loop spans 14 amino acids. This CDR3 is CASSVGTGADTQYF. For the CDR3, the DNA is TGTGCCAGCAGCGTAGGGACAGGGGCAGATACGCAGTATTTT.

The rearrangement uses TRBV7-9 and TRBJ1-2; D remains unclear. V dropped 2 bases and J dropped 8 bases, with 15 bases sitting between them. Germline V gene sequence: CDR1 SEHNR, CDR2 FQNEAQ (reference sequence). CDR3 length: 14 amino acids. In nucleotides, the CDR3 is TGTGCCAGCAGCTTAACCTCGGGCCCGCGGGGCTACACCTTC. Protein product: CASSLTSGPRGYTF.

This clonotype was observed a single time. The chain has TRBV7-2 and TRBJ1-5; D remains unclear. The germline V gene encodes CDR1 SGHTA and CDR2 FQGNSA. The V gene lost 0 bases and the J gene lost 11 bases, with 17 bases spanning the gap. CDR3 length: 15 amino acids. CDR3 in DNA: TGTGCCAGCAGCTTAGCTAGCGGGAGCCAAGAGACCCAGCATTTT. Translating it yields CASSLASGSQETQHF. Complete variable domain (other parts from reference TRBV7-2 and TRBJ1-5): GAGVSQSPSNKVTEKGKDVELRCDPISGHTALYWYRQSLGQGLEFLIYFQGNSAPDKSGLPSDRFSAERTGGSVSTLTIQRTQQEDSAVYLCASSLASGSQETQHFGDGTRLSIL.

This clonotype was detected ten times or more. The chain is built from TRBV3-1 and TRBJ1-5; D possibly corresponds to TRBD1 (6 bases). V lost 3 bases and J lost 6, with 6 bases in between. The CDR3 is 12 residues long. The germline V gene encodes CDR1 LGHDT and CDR2 YNNKEL (reference sequence). CDR3 loop: CASSQTGQPQHF. The CDR3 DNA reads TGTGCCAGCAGCCAGACAGGTCAGCCCCAGCATTTT.

This clonotype was seen ten or more times. The rearrangement uses TRBV2 and TRBJ1-5, with TRBD1 as a possible D gene (5 bases). The CDR3 has 15 amino acids. V was clipped by 5 bases and J by 0 bases, with 11 bases between them. The germline CDR1 and CDR2 sequences are SNHLY and FYNNEI. This CDR3 is CASSRQTYSNQPQHF. The DNA for the CDR3 is TGTGCCAGCAGTCGACAGACTTATAGCAATCAGCCCCAGCATTTT.

This clonotype was observed at least ten times. The rearrangement links TRBV19 to TRBJ1-3, with TRBD1 as a possible D gene (5 bases). Germline CDR1 and CDR2: LNHDA and SQIVND (reference sequence). The ends were cut back, 8 bases at V and 0 bases at J, with 11 bases in the middle. The CDR3 runs to 14 residues. Here the CDR3 reads CASQRGSSGNTIYF. The CDR3 region has the DNA TGTGCCAGTCAGAGGGGAAGCTCTGGAAACACCATATATTTT.

The J gene is TRBJ1-6, the V gene TRBV2, with D hard to call. The CDR3 covers 11 residues. The germline V and J ends were trimmed by 4 bases and 13 bases, with 8 bases remaining between them. CDR1 and CDR2 from the germline V gene are SNHLY and FYNNEI. The CDR3 is CASSANPPLHF. CDR3 nucleotides: TGTGCCAGCAGTGCTAATCCGCCCCTCCACTTT.

This clonotype appeared many times. The genes are TRBV12-3 or TRBV12-4 and TRBJ2-7, with D tentatively TRBD2 (6 bases). Trimming cost V 7 bases and J 5 bases, with 18 bases left between them. The CDR3 extends over 14 amino acids. CDR3 region: CASTPFGDFHEQYF. DNA of the CDR3: TGTGCCAGCACCCCTTTCGGGGACTTCCACGAGCAGTACTTC.

The V and J genes are TRBV7-9 and TRBJ2-2; D ambiguous. Germline values: CDR1 SEHNR, CDR2 FQNEAQ (reference sequence). Trimming took off 5 bases at V and 4 bases at J, with 17 bases between the two ends. The CDR3 is 16 residues long. CDR3 DNA: TGTGCCAGCAGCCACCTGGACGCATCCGGCACCGGGGAGCTGTTTTTT. Protein: CASSHLDASGTGELFF. Complete variable domain (other parts from reference TRBV7-9 and TRBJ2-2): DTGVSQNPRHKITKRGQNVTFRCDPISEHNRLYWYRQTLGQGPEFLTYFQNEAQLEKSRLLSDRFSAERPKGSFSTLEIQRTEQGDSAMYLCASSHLDASGTGELFFGEGSRLTVL.

The chain joins TRBV5-1 to TRBJ2-7, with 11 nucleotides matching TRBD2. Germline loops: CDR1 SGHRS, CDR2 YFSETQ. J gave up 7 bases and V 2 bases, and 5 bases lay outside the gene matches. CDR3 size: 14 residues. The CDR3 nucleotides are TGCGCCAGCAGCTTTAGCGGGAGGGCTGGGGAGCAGTACTTC. Amino acid sequence: CASSFSGRAGEQYF.

The chain couples TRBV28 to TRBJ1-4; D uncertain. Germline loops: CDR1 MDHEN, CDR2 SYDVKM. The V end lost 8 bases, the J end lost 6 bases, and 19 bases lay between the germline ends. This CDR3 has 15 residues. For the CDR3, the DNA is TGTGCCAGCGGTGACATGGGAGGGCACGATGAAAAACTGTTTTTT. The encoded protein is CASGDMGGHDEKLFF.

J is TRBJ1-1 and V is TRBV6-6; no firm D call. This CDR3 has 11 amino acids. Germline CDR1 and CDR2: MNHNY and SVGAGI (reference sequence). The V and J ends lost 6 bases and 11 bases respectively, with 13 bases between them. Here the CDR3 reads CASSHPGTAFF. As DNA, the CDR3 is TGTGCCAGCAGCCACCCCGGAACGGCTTTCTTT.

In the case of this clonotype: A much larger clone lies a single base off, so this may be a read error. This CDR3 is CASSFWDSVYGYTF. CDR3 nucleotides: TGTGCCAGCAGCTTCTGGGACAGTGTCTATGGCTACACCTTC. The chain combines TRBV5-6 with TRBJ1-2, with TRBD1 matching 7 bases. Trimming took 2 bases from V and 4 from J; bases not matched to a gene: 5. The CDR3 is 14 amino acids. Germline CDR1 is SGHDT and CDR2 is YYEEEE.

In DNA, the CDR3 is TGTGCCAGCACCGCCACGGACGTTGCTAGCGGCTACACCTTC. This encodes CASTATDVASGYTF. V gene TRBV7-9 combines with J gene TRBJ1-2, with D hard to call. Between the trimmed V and J ends, which lost 7 bases and 8 bases, there was a span of 20 bases. The CDR3 contains 14 residues. CDR1 is SEHNR, CDR2 FQNEAQ, per germline (reference sequence).